This TCR beta chain came from a study of Graves' ophthalmopathy and Graves' hyperthyroidism. Overall study context: The blood sample was drawn at first diagnosis and before any treatment. Findings of the study overall: The blood repertoire also included most expanded thyroid clonotypes above 0.001 frequency.

This clonotype has at least ten counts. Antigen specificity is unknown. Other autoimmune diseases, uncontrolled infections, pregnancy or lactation ruled patients out of participation. J lost 1 base, V lost 6 bases, and 13 bases had no gene match. The germline CDR1 and CDR2 sequences are MGHDK and SYGVNS. CDR3 length: 18 residues. The authors amplified TCR beta CDR3 regions, and they did so from RNA transcripts for repertoire sequencing. HTBI primers served in a first-round RT-PCR, which a second-round multiplex PCR followed. TCRdb itself ran the multiplex PCR reads through MiXCR, one entry per CDR3 protein. The sample yields 500,000 to 800,000 distinct CDR3 sequences, approximately 39% seen once.

The specimen was peripheral blood. The sequence was obtained from an adult man with Graves' ophthalmopathy. The V call is TRBV25-1, the J call TRBJ1-4; TRBD1 aligns across 8 bases. The CDR3 is CASSLSRQGSVTNEKLFF. The CDR3 DNA reads TGTGCCAGCAGCCTCTCCCGACAGGGGAGTGTAACTAATGAAAAACTGTTTTTT.